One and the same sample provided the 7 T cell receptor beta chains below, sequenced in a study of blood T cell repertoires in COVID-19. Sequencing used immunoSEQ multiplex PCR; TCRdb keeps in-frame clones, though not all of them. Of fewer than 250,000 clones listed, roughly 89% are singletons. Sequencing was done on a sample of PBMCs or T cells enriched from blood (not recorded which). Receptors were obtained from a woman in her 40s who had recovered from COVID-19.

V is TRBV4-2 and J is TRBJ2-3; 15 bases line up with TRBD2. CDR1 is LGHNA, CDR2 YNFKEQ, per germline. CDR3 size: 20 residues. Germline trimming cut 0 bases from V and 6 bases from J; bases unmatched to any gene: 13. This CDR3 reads CASSQDPSSGLAGGGDTQYF. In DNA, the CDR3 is TGTGCCAGCAGCCAAGATCCTAGTTCGGGACTAGCGGGAGGCGGGGATACGCAGTATTTT.

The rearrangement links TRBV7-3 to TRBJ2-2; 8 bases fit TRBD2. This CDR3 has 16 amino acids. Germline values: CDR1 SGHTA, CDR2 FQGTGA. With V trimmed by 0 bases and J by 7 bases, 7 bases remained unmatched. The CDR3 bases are TGTGCCAGCAGCTTAACGTATAGCGGGGTCGGCGGGGAGCTGTTTTTT. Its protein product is CASSLTYSGVGGELFF. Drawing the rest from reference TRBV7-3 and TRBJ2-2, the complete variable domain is GAGVSQTPSNKVTEKGKYVELRCDPISGHTALYWYRQSLGQGPEFLIYFQGTGAADDSGLPNDRFFAVRPEGSVSTLKIQRTERGDSAVYLCASSLTYSGVGGELFFGEGSRLTVL.

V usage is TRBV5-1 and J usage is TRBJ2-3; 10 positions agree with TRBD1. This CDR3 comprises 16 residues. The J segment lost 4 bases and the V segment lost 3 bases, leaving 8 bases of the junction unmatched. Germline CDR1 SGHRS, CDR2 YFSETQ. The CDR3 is CASSSGTGDLSDTQYF. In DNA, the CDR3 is TGCGCCAGCAGCTCCGGGACAGGGGATTTGTCAGATACGCAGTATTTT.

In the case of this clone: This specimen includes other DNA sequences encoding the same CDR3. The CDR3: CASSVLAGGYNEQFF. The DNA of the CDR3 is TGTGCCAGCAGCGTGCTAGCGGGAGGCTACAATGAGCAGTTCTTC. This chain joins TRBV9 and TRBJ2-1; 11 nucleotides match TRBD2. The junction had 1 base not matched to a gene; V was cut back by 2 bases and J by 3 bases. This CDR3 is 15 amino acids long. The germline gives CDR1 SGDLS, CDR2 YYNGEE.

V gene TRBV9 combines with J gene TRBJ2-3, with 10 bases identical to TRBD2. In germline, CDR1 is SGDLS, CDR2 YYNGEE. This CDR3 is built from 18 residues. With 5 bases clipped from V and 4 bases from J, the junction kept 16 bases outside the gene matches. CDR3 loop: CASSEGLAGDPGADTQYF. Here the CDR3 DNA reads TGTGCCAGCAGTGAGGGGCTAGCGGGAGACCCGGGGGCAGATACGCAGTATTTT. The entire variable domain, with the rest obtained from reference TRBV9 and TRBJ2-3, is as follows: DSGVTQTPKHLITATGQRVTLRCSPRSGDLSVYWYQQSLDQGLQFLIQYYNGEERAKGNILERFSAQQFPDLHSELNLSSLELGDSALYFCASSEGLAGDPGADTQYFGPGTRLTVL.

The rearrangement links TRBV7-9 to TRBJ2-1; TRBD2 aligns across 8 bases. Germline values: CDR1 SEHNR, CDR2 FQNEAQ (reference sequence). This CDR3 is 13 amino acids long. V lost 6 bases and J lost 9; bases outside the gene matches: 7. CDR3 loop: CASRPGTSREQFF. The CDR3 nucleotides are TGTGCCAGCAGGCCCGGGACTAGTCGTGAGCAGTTCTTC.

The CDR3 sequence: CASSLEAVTYNEQFF. CDR3 DNA sequence: TGTGCCAGCAGCTTGGAAGCGGTCACTTACAATGAGCAGTTCTTC. The chain combines TRBV11-2 with TRBJ2-1, with a possible D match to TRBD2 (5 bases). The V end was cut by 3 bases, the J end by 4 bases, with 13 bases between. Germline CDR1 reads SGHAT; CDR2 reads FQNNGV. This CDR3 comprises 15 residues.